These 24 T cell receptor beta chains came from one sample sequenced in a study. Each CDR3 protein is one row after TCRdb ran MiXCR on the reads. The sample holds more than 1,000 distinct CDR3 sequences; around two fifths are singletons and the top ten take around two thirds. Sequencing used CD8+ T cells (not recorded whether cultured). Receptor source: a male donor.

This clonotype came up a few times. One base away lies a much larger clone, so this may be a sequencing read error. The chain is built from TRBV19 and TRBJ2-2, with D maybe TRBD2 (6 bases). The CDR3 spans 13 residues. Germline CDR1 and CDR2: LNHDA and SQIVND (reference sequence). The CDR3 sequence is CASSMRSTGGLFF. The CDR3 nucleotides are TGTGCCAGTAGTATGAGGAGCACCGGGGGGCTGTTTTTT.

This clonotype qualifies as large. This chain links TRBV19 with TRBJ1-1; TRBD1 matches 7 bases. The junction had 2 bases not matched to a gene; V was cut back by 5 bases and J by 2 bases. This CDR3 is 13 amino acids long. Per germline, CDR1 LNHDA and CDR2 SQIVND (reference sequence). In DNA, the CDR3 is TGTGCCAGTAGTTGGACAGGCAACACTGAAGCTTTCTTT. It translates to CASSWTGNTEAFF.

This clonotype was picked up many times. The V and J genes are TRBV19 and TRBJ2-1; no reliable D call. The CDR3 consists of 13 residues. The V and J ends lost 3 bases and 4 bases respectively, with 7 bases between them. Germline V gene data show CDR1 as LNHDA and CDR2 as SQIVND (reference sequence). The chain's CDR3 is CASSMGLYNEQFF. The CDR3 DNA follows: TGTGCCAGTAGTATGGGTCTATACAATGAGCAGTTCTTC.

The DNA for the CDR3 is TGTGCCAGTAGTATACGAGGAGGGTACGAGCAGTACTTC. This gives the protein CASSIRGGYEQYF. The gene calls are TRBV19 and TRBJ2-7; a weak D match, TRBD2 (6 bases). The CDR3 is 13 residues long. Germline V gene sequence: CDR1 LNHDA, CDR2 SQIVND (reference sequence). V was trimmed by 2 bases and J by 4 bases, leaving 9 bases between them.

This clonotype is large by share. J is TRBJ2-1 and V is TRBV19; TRBD2 matches 8 bases. Germline V gives CDR1 LNHDA, CDR2 SQIVND (reference sequence). The CDR3 sequence is 15 residues long. The V and J ends lost 5 bases and 7 bases, in that order; junction bases with no gene match: 10. The CDR3 region is CASSSTGGPKNEQFF. The CDR3 nucleotides are TGTGCCAGTAGTTCCACGGGAGGGCCGAAGAATGAGCAGTTCTTC.

This clonotype is medium-sized (0.01 to 0.1%) by share. The gene calls are TRBV19 and TRBJ2-1, with no clear D. Trimming removed 5 bases from V and 6 bases from J, with 14 bases in between. The germline CDR1 and CDR2 sequences are LNHDA and SQIVND (reference sequence). This CDR3 is 14 amino acids long. The CDR3 loop is CASSPTGSLNEQFF. CDR3 in DNA: TGTGCCAGTAGTCCTACGGGTAGCCTCAATGAGCAGTTCTTC.

By sample fraction, this clonotype is large (0.1 to 1%). The chain uses TRBV19 and TRBJ2-1; 7 bases map to TRBD2. CDR1 is LNHDA and CDR2 is SQIVND in the germline V gene (reference sequence). The J segment lost 8 bases and the V segment lost 3 bases, leaving 1 base of the junction unmatched. This CDR3 is built from 12 residues. In nucleotides, the CDR3 is TGTGCCAGTAGTATTGCGGGGGATGAGCAGTTCTTC. This encodes CASSIAGDEQFF.

As regards this clonotype: A read error is possible here, since a much larger clone lies one base away. J is TRBJ2-1 and V is TRBV19, with 8 nucleotides matching TRBD2. There are 15 residues in the CDR3. Germline V gene data show CDR1 as LNHDA and CDR2 as SQIVND (reference sequence). Trimming at V came to 5 bases and at J to 7 bases, leaving 10 bases not matched to a gene. This CDR3 is CASSLLAGGLNEQFF. Written as DNA, the CDR3 is TGTGCCAGTAGTCTCCTTGCGGGAGGTCTAAATGAGCAGTTCTTC.

The count of this clonotype is one. Sequence at one end of the junction differs from germline and may be a read error. DNA for the CDR3: TGTGCCAGTAGTATCGTCTTGCAAGAGAGCCAGTACTTC. Protein product: CASSIVLQESQYF. The rearrangement links TRBV19 to TRBJ2-5; D not resolved. Germline CDR1 reads LNHDA; CDR2 reads SQIVND (reference sequence). There are 13 residues in the CDR3. The whole variable domain, filled in from reference TRBV19 and TRBJ2-5, reads DGGITQSPKYLFRKEGQNVTLSCEQNLNHDAMYWYRQDPGQGLRLIYYSQIVNDFQKGDIAEGYSVSREKKESFPLTVTSAQKNPTAFYLCASSIVLQESQYFGPGTRLLVL.

In its sample, this clonotype is medium-sized. The J gene is TRBJ2-3, the V gene TRBV19; D is uncertain. Germline CDR1 is LNHDA and CDR2 is SQIVND (reference sequence). CDR3 length equals 13 residues. Trimming left V 1 base short and J 6 bases short, with 8 bases between. In nucleotides, the CDR3 is TGTGCCAGTAGTATAGTTTCGCGGGATACGCAGTATTTT. Translation: CASSIVSRDTQYF. Filled out from reference TRBV19 and TRBJ2-3, the complete variable domain reads DGGITQSPKYLFRKEGQNVTLSCEQNLNHDAMYWYRQDPGQGLRLIYYSQIVNDFQKGDIAEGYSVSREKKESFPLTVTSAQKNPTAFYLCASSIVSRDTQYFGPGTRLTVL.

Worth noting for this clonotype: One base away lies a much larger clone, so this may be a sequencing read error. The genes are TRBV29-1 and TRBJ2-3; D may be TRBD2 (6 bases). The length of the CDR3 is 18 residues. Trimming cost V 6 bases and J 0 bases, with 25 bases left between them. The germline CDR1 and CDR2 sequences are SQVTM and ANQGSEA. The CDR3 nucleotides read TGCAGCGTAGCGGACTACTCCGGACTGGTTGCGAGCACAGATACGCAGTATTTT. As protein: CSVADYSGLVASTDTQYF.

The chain carries TRBV19 and TRBJ1-1; D uncertain. V was trimmed by 9 bases and J by 6 bases, leaving 8 bases between them. This CDR3 spans 10 amino acids. The germline V gene has CDR1 LNHDA and CDR2 SQIVND (reference sequence). CDR3 sequence: CARSGAEAFF. The CDR3 DNA sequence: TGTGCCAGGTCGGGCGCTGAAGCTTTCTTT. The full variable domain, with the rest looked up from reference TRBV19 and TRBJ1-1, is DGGITQSPKYLFRKEGQNVTLSCEQNLNHDAMYWYRQDPGQGLRLIYYSQIVNDFQKGDIAEGYSVSREKKESFPLTVTSAQKNPTAFYLCARSGAEAFFGQGTRLTVV.

By share, this clonotype counts as medium-sized. V is TRBV19 and J is TRBJ2-1, with unresolved D. This CDR3 comprises 13 residues. The germline V gene has CDR1 LNHDA and CDR2 SQIVND (reference sequence). V lost 5 bases and J lost 6, with 11 bases in between. CDR3 sequence reads: CASSFPAGNEQFF. The CDR3 nucleotides are TGTGCCAGTAGTTTCCCAGCCGGCAATGAGCAGTTCTTC.

This clonotype was seen at least ten times. V gene TRBV27 combines with J gene TRBJ2-1, with TRBD2 matching over 13 bases. This CDR3 has 13 amino acids. J was trimmed by 8 bases and V by 8 bases; bases with no gene match: 3. Per germline, CDR1 MNHEY and CDR2 SMNVEV (reference sequence). The CDR3 here is CASRTSGSYEQFF. In DNA, the CDR3 is TGTGCCAGCCGGACTAGCGGGAGCTATGAGCAGTTCTTC.

In regard to this clonotype: Germline and junction disagree at one end, which may indicate a read error. This chain links TRBV19 with TRBJ2-1; 8 positions agree with TRBD2. Germline V CDR1 and CDR2: LNHDA, SQIVND (reference sequence). There are 15 residues in the CDR3. The DNA of the CDR3 is TGTTCCAGTAGTTCCACGGGAGGGCCTGAGAATGAGCAGTTCTTC. Translation: CSSSSTGGPENEQFF.

This clonotype came up many times. This rearrangement joins TRBV19 to TRBJ2-2, with D unclear. The CDR3 runs to 13 residues. The germline V gene encodes CDR1 LNHDA and CDR2 SQIVND (reference sequence). V was shortened by 7 bases and J by 4 bases, with 10 bases between the two germline ends. CDR3 nucleotide sequence: TGTGCCAGTAATGGGTTGAGCACCGGGGAGCTGTTTTTT. This encodes CASNGLSTGELFF.

A remark on this clonotype: A junction boundary mismatches the germline segment, possibly from a read error. The rearrangement joins TRBV19 to TRBJ2-3, with D perhaps matching TRBD1 (5 bases). CDR1 and CDR2 from the germline V gene are LNHDA and SQIVND (reference sequence). The CDR3 is made up of 13 amino acids. CDR3: CASSLRSTGTQYF. DNA for the CDR3: TGTGCCAGTAGCCTCAGGAGCACAGGTACGCAGTATTTT.

This clonotype came up many times. V usage is TRBV28 and J usage is TRBJ1-5; maybe TRBD1 (5 bases). Germline CDR1 is MDHEN and CDR2 is SYDVKM. There are 14 residues in the CDR3. The V gene lost 3 bases and the J gene lost 5 bases, with 11 bases spanning the gap. CDR3 sequence (DNA): TGTGCCAGCAGTTTCCGGGACCCCCATCAGCCCCAGCATTTT. This sequence encodes CASSFRDPHQPQHF.

This clonotype occurred many times. The V call is TRBV20-1, the J call TRBJ1-1; possibly TRBD1 for D (5 bases). The CDR3 consists of 13 residues. The germline V gene has CDR1 DFQATT and CDR2 SNEGSKA (reference sequence). The DNA for the CDR3 is TGCAGGATGCGGGGACCGGCGAACACTGAAGCTTTCTTT. Translating it yields CRMRGPANTEAFF.

This clonotype was seen many times. The chain has TRBV30 and TRBJ2-1; TRBD2 matches 9 bases. Germline V gene lookup returns CDR1 GTSNPN and CDR2 SVGIG (reference sequence). The V segment lost 1 base and the J segment 8 bases; nucleotides outside the gene matches: 12. The CDR3 sequence is 16 residues long. The CDR3 here is CAWSAVRTSANDEQFF. Written as DNA, the CDR3 is TGTGCCTGGAGTGCCGTACGGACTAGCGCCAACGATGAGCAGTTCTTC.

Worth noting for this clonotype: An end of the junction does not agree with germline; a read error may underlie this. The V call is TRBV19, the J call TRBJ1-2; no clear D gene. Per germline, CDR1 LNHDA and CDR2 SQIVND (reference sequence). The CDR3 extends over 12 amino acids. The CDR3 loop is CASGINAECYTF. In DNA form, the CDR3 reads TGTGCCAGTGGTATCAACGCAGAGTGCTATACCTTC.

Concerning this clonotype: Since a much larger clone is just one base distant, this may be a read error. This sequence joins TRBV12-3 or TRBV12-4 and TRBJ2-5, with D perhaps TRBD2 (6 bases). CDR3 length equals 14 residues. V lost 5 bases and J 9 bases, leaving 19 bases between the germline ends. Here the CDR3 DNA reads TGTGCCAGCAGTACGGGACTCAATGACCGGGCCCAGTACTTC. Protein: CASSTGLNDRAQYF.

In the case of this clonotype: Compared with germline, one end of the junction differs, possibly owing to a read error. The rearrangement uses TRBV19 and TRBJ2-5; no reliable D call. From germline, CDR1 is LNHDA and CDR2 SQIVND (reference sequence). The CDR3 totals 13 residues. CDR3 protein: CASSTRSRETEYF. The CDR3 nucleotides read TGTGCCAGTAGTACCCGAAGTCGAGAGACCGAGTACTTC. The variable domain in full, completed from reference TRBV19 and TRBJ2-5, reads DGGITQSPKYLFRKEGQNVTLSCEQNLNHDAMYWYRQDPGQGLRLIYYSQIVNDFQKGDIAEGYSVSREKKESFPLTVTSAQKNPTAFYLCASSTRSRETEYFGPGTRLLVL.

This chain uses TRBV19 with TRBJ2-7; no reliable D call. This CDR3 has 12 amino acids. V lost 4 bases to trimming and J lost 3 bases, with 7 bases between them. Germline V CDR1 and CDR2: LNHDA, SQIVND (reference sequence). CDR3 amino acids: CASSSRSYEQYF. CDR3 DNA: TGTGCCAGTAGTAGCAGGAGCTACGAGCAGTACTTC.